A selection of T cell receptor beta chains follows, all from one sample in a study of T cells in Graves' hyperthyroidism and ophthalmopathy. TCRdb reanalysed the multiplex PCR reads using MiXCR and keeps one entry per CDR3 protein. The table includes about 640,000 distinct CDR3 sequences, less than 25% detected once. The sequenced material came from blood. The receptors originated from a man aged 25-40 years with Graves' ophthalmopathy. CDR3s include the opening cysteine and the closing phenylalanine or tryptophan. A D gene is named only where the DNA matches it firmly. Where a row states a size, it is once, few, many or the class of an expanded clone; other rows omit it.

CDR3aa	CDR3nt	d_gene	abundance	v_gene	j_gene
CSARDRITNFDEQFF	TGCAGTGCTAGAGATCGGATAACGAACTTCGATGAGCAGTTCTTC	.	few	TRBV20-1	TRBJ2-1
CASSSTGTGSPDTQYF	TGTGCCAGCAGTTCGACCGGGACAGGGAGTCCAGATACGCAGTATTTT	TRBD1	.	TRBV25-1	TRBJ2-3
CASRGGDRDGQPQHF	TGCGCCAGCAGGGGGGGGGACAGGGACGGGCAGCCCCAGCATTTT	TRBD1	few	TRBV4-1	TRBJ1-5
CASSQTPEGTEAFF	TGCGCCAGCAGCCAAACCCCCGAGGGGACTGAAGCTTTCTTT	.	.	TRBV4-1	TRBJ1-1
CASSLEYRENQPQHF	TGTGCCAGCAGCTTAGAATACAGGGAAAATCAGCCCCAGCATTTT	.	few	TRBV11-3	TRBJ1-5
CSVVGGYSYEQCF	TGCAGCGTTGTGGGGGGGTACTCCTACGAGCAGTGCTTC	TRBD2	.	TRBV29-1	TRBJ2-7
CASSQEGGNTGELFF	TGTGCCAGCAGCCAAGAGGGGGGGAACACCGGGGAGCTGTTTTTT	.	few	TRBV4-2	TRBJ2-2
CASSLLDRVGASLDEQYF	TGTGCCAGCTCACTACTGGACAGGGTGGGTGCTAGTCTCGACGAGCAGTACTTC	TRBD1	.	TRBV18	TRBJ2-7
CASSFFDRAQLSEQYF	TGTGCCAGCAGTTTCTTCGACAGGGCGCAGCTATCCGAGCAGTACTTC	TRBD1	many	TRBV28	TRBJ2-7
CATSFPGLAGSYNEQFF	TGTGCCACCAGCTTCCCGGGACTAGCGGGAAGCTACAATGAGCAGTTCTTC	TRBD2	few	TRBV24-1	TRBJ2-1
CASSPSAGGPYEQYF	TGTGCCAGCAGCCCCTCGGCGGGAGGACCCTACGAGCAGTACTTC	TRBD2	few	TRBV7-9	TRBJ2-7
CASSAGTGPYEQYF	TGCGCCAGCAGCGCCGGGACAGGGCCCTACGAGCAGTACTTC	TRBD1	many	TRBV5-1	TRBJ2-7
CAISESWTDLLTQHF	TGTGCCATCAGTGAGTCTTGGACAGACCTCTTGACCCAGCATTTT	.	.	TRBV10-3	TRBJ1-5
CASSTRRGDTQYF	TGTGCCAGTAGTACCCGCCGCGGAGATACGCAGTATTTT	.	.	TRBV19	TRBJ2-3
CASSQVPTTDTQYF	TGTGCCAGCAGCCAGGTCCCGACTACAGATACGCAGTATTTT	.	.	TRBV14	TRBJ2-3
CASSLPAVTGGTGELFF	TGTGCCAGCAGCTTACCGGCCGTGACAGGGGGAACCGGGGAGCTGTTTTTT	TRBD1	.	TRBV7-8	TRBJ2-2
CSVLAPSSYEQYF	TGCAGCGTTCTAGCCCCAAGCTCCTACGAGCAGTACTTC	.	.	TRBV29-1	TRBJ2-7
CASSRGAEAFF	TGTGCCAGTTCAAGAGGCGCTGAAGCTTTCTTT	.	many	TRBV6-1	TRBJ1-1
CASSQDLGVPFLASGGPSYNEQFF	TGTGCCAGCAGCCAAGATCTAGGGGTTCCTTTCTTGGCTAGCGGGGGGCCCTCCTACAATGAGCAGTTCTTC	TRBD2	.	TRBV14	TRBJ2-1
CASSLGVSGSYEQYF	TGTGCCAGCAGCTTAGGGGTTAGCGGGAGCTACGAGCAGTACTTC	TRBD2	few	TRBV7-2	TRBJ2-7